The rows below give T cell receptor beta chains drawn from one sample of a study of OX40 agonist ivuxolimab in advanced cancers. TCRdb keeps only in-frame clones here, not all; method: immunoSEQ multiplex PCR. The sample contains about 63,000 clones, roughly 91% of which appear only once. Here the sequenced sample was CD4+ or CD8+ T cells sorted from blood, taken in a trial of the OX40 agonist ivuxolimab. Receptor source: an adult with an advanced solid tumor such as melanoma, head and neck, liver or kidney cancer. Each CDR3 is given with its conserved first and last residue. Fields, in order: V gene, J gene, D gene, CDR3 protein, CDR3 DNA. A D gene is named only where the DNA matches it firmly.

TRBV5-1,TRBJ1-4,-,CASSPGRAATNEKLFF,TGCGCCAGCAGCCCTGGGCGGGCGGCAACTAATGAAAAACTGTTTTTT
TRBV5-6,TRBJ2-7,-,CASSLVGAGYEQYF,TGTGCCAGCAGCTTGGTGGGGGCGGGCTACGAGCAGTACTTC
TRBV6-1,TRBJ2-1,TRBD2,CASSDPSGRARGYNEQFF,TGTGCCAGCAGTGACCCTAGCGGGAGGGCCAGGGGTTACAATGAGCAGTTCTTC
TRBV7-6,TRBJ2-3,TRBD2,CASSLTSGSVTQYF,TGTGCCAGCAGCTTGACTAGCGGGAGTGTTACGCAGTATTTT
TRBV7-2,TRBJ1-1,-,CASSLGRVEAFF,TGTGCCAGCAGCTTAGGGCGTGTTGAAGCTTTCTTT
TRBV6-5,TRBJ1-3,TRBD1,CASSPDRGSGNTIYF,TGTGCCAGCAGTCCCGACAGGGGGTCTGGAAACACCATATATTTT
TRBV18,TRBJ2-7,-,CASSPGSGGSLGKFYEQYF,TGTGCCAGCTCACCAGGGTCAGGTGGGTCCCTCGGAAAGTTCTACGAGCAGTACTTC
TRBV7-2,TRBJ1-1,-,CASSPRWGESVVNTEAFF,TGTGCCAGCAGCCCCCGATGGGGCGAAAGTGTCGTGAACACTGAAGCTTTCTTT
TRBV6-5,TRBJ1-1,-,CASTGGTEAFF,TGTGCCAGCACGGGGGGGACTGAAGCTTTCTTT
TRBV6-6,TRBJ2-5,-,CATISSGQETQYF,TGTGCCACCATATCGTCCGGGCAAGAGACCCAGTACTTC
TRBV23-1,TRBJ1-2,TRBD1,CASGPGQGTDYTF,TGCGCCAGCGGTCCGGGACAGGGAACCGACTACACCTTC
TRBV9,TRBJ2-3,-,CASSGGVISTDTQYF,TGTGCCAGCAGCGGGGGGGTGATAAGCACAGATACGCAGTATTTT
TRBV2,TRBJ1-3,TRBD1,CAGGRQGISGNTIYF,TGTGCCGGGGGGAGACAGGGAATCTCTGGAAACACCATATATTTT
TRBV6-1,TRBJ2-5,-,CASSRTGIEGTQYF,TGTGCCAGCAGCCGGACGGGGATTGAAGGGACCCAGTACTTC
TRBV7-2,TRBJ1-2,-,CASSRTGLYGYTF,TGTGCCAGCAGCCGTACAGGGCTCTATGGCTACACCTTC
TRBV6-5,TRBJ2-2,-,CASSYEGRTGELFF,TGTGCCAGCAGTTATGAAGGGCGGACCGGGGAGCTGTTTTTT
TRBV6-5,TRBJ1-6,TRBD1,CASSTDRADNSPLHF,TGTGCCAGCAGCACAGACAGGGCGGATAATTCACCCCTCCACTTT
TRBV28,TRBJ2-7,-,CASSEGVAYEQYF,TGTGCCAGCAGTGAGGGAGTTGCCTACGAGCAGTACTTC
TRBV30,TRBJ1-5,-,CACSRGINQPQHF,TGTGCCTGTAGCCGGGGGATCAATCAGCCCCAGCATTTT
TRBV28,TRBJ2-3,-,CASTLGDTQYF,TGTGCCAGCACCTTAGGGGATACGCAGTATTTT
TRBV6-1,TRBJ2-1,TRBD2,CASSPYQRGVYEQFF,TGTGCCAGCAGTCCTTACCAGCGGGGGGTATATGAGCAGTTCTTC
TRBV9,TRBJ2-7,-,CASSPPTGRGQYF,TGTGCCAGCAGCCCTCCCACGGGGCGCGGGCAGTACTTC
TRBV18,TRBJ2-1,-,CASSKTRTEEQFF,TGTGCCAGCTCAAAGACTAGGACGGAGGAGCAGTTCTTC
TRBV4-1,TRBJ1-5,-,CASSHPGPQHF,TGCGCCAGCAGCCACCCGGGGCCCCAGCATTTT
TRBV14,TRBJ1-1,TRBD1,CASSVRQGNTEAFF,TGTGCCAGCAGCGTTCGACAGGGGAACACTGAAGCTTTCTTT
TRBV30,TRBJ1-1,-,CAWTESAEAFF,TGTGCCTGGACGGAGTCGGCTGAAGCTTTCTTT
TRBV7-3,TRBJ1-5,-,CASSIERPQHF,TGTGCCAGCAGCATCGAAAGGCCCCAGCATTTT
TRBV5-4,TRBJ1-1,TRBD1,CASSSGQGGGAFF,TGTGCCAGCAGCTCAGGACAGGGCGGGGGAGCTTTCTTT
TRBV7-8,TRBJ1-2,TRBD1,CASSSTRGQGYGYTF,TGTGCCAGCAGCTCAACCAGGGGACAGGGCTATGGCTACACCTTC
TRBV19,TRBJ2-1,TRBD2,CASSIGSGMRNEQFF,TGTGCCAGTAGTATCGGTAGCGGGATGAGGAATGAGCAGTTCTTC
TRBV6-1,TRBJ2-5,-,CASSEGGRSRRYF,TGTGCCAGCAGTGAAGGGGGGAGGTCTCGACGGTACTTC
TRBV19,TRBJ2-1,-,CASSPLRLLNEQFF,TGTGCCAGTAGTCCCCTGCGACTTCTTAATGAGCAGTTCTTC
TRBV6-5,TRBJ1-2,TRBD1,CASSYSGGSGYTF,TGTGCCAGCAGTTACTCAGGGGGCTCTGGCTACACCTTC
TRBV5-1,TRBJ2-3,TRBD1,CASSSNRGLTDTQYF,TGCGCCAGCAGCTCGAACAGGGGATTGACAGATACGCAGTATTTT
TRBV6-5,TRBJ1-2,TRBD1,CASSYLRDSFYGYTF,TGTGCCAGCAGTTACCTCCGGGACAGCTTCTATGGCTACACCTTC
TRBV6-1,TRBJ1-2,-,CASSTNYGYTF,TGTGCCAGTTCGACTAACTATGGCTACACCTTC
TRBV18,TRBJ2-5,-,CASSPRRRGGETQYF,TGTGCCAGCTCACCACGTCGCAGGGGAGGAGAGACCCAGTACTTC
TRBV6-1,TRBJ2-7,TRBD2,CASRGGYSYEQYF,TGTGCCAGCAGGGGGGGGTACTCCTACGAGCAGTACTTC
TRBV28,TRBJ2-2,-,CASNPPAKGVRTGELFF,TGTGCCAGCAATCCCCCCGCAAAAGGGGTCCGGACCGGGGAGCTGTTTTTT
TRBV30,TRBJ2-1,TRBD2,CALSGNRGSEQFF,TGTGCCTTAAGCGGGAATAGGGGTAGTGAGCAGTTCTTC